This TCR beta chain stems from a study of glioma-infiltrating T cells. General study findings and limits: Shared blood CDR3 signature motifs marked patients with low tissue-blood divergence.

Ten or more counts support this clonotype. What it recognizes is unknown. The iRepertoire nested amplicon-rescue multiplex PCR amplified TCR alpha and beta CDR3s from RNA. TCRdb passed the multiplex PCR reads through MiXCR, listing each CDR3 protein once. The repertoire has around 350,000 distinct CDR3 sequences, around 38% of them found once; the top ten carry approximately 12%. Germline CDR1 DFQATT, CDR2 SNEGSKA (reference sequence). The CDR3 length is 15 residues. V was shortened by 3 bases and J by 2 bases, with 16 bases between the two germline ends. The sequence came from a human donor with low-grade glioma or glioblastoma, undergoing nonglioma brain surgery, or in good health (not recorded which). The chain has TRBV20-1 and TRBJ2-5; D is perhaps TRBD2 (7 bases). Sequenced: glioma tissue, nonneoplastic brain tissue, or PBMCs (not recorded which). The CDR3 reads CSARGGPENQETQYF. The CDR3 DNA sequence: TGCAGTGCTAGGGGGGGGCCAGAGAATCAAGAGACCCAGTACTTC.